The T cell receptor (beta chain) under discussion was sequenced for a study of shared clonotypes between healthy human individuals. Study-wide results and caveats: Inspection by rarefaction showed sorted-subset sequencing to be incomplete despite large depth.

Note on this clone: The antigen is not known.

Adults of Caucasian background living in Nashville, Tennessee made up all donors. Clones were sequenced by immunoSEQ multiplex PCR, and TCRdb holds only the in-frame ones, with some missing. The sample consists of 640,000 or so clones, about two thirds of them appearing once. Trimming pared 7 bases from V and 3 bases from J, leaving 9 bases between. CDR3 size: 12 residues. The germline CDR1 and CDR2 sequences are SQVTM and ANQGSEA. Sequencing was performed on memory CD4+ T cells sorted from blood. Subset meaning: CD45RA-negative fraction. This receptor was obtained from a woman aged 25 to 39 in good health. The V and J genes are TRBV29-1 and TRBJ2-2; D unresolved. This CDR3 reads CSAKDDTGELFF. The CDR3 nucleotides read TGCAGCGCTAAAGACGACACCGGGGAGCTGTTTTTT.